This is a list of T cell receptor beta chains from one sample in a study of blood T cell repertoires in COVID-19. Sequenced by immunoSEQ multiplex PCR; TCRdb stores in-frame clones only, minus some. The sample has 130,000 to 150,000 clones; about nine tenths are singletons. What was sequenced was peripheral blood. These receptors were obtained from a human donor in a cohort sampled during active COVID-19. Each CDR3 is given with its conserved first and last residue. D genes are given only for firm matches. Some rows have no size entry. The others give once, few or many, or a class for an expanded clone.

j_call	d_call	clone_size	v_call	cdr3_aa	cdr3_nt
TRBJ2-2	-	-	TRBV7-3	CASSISGGELFF	TGTGCCAGCAGCATCAGCGGCGGGGAGCTGTTTTTT
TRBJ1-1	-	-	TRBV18	CASSPGGRGEAFF	TGTGCCAGCTCACCGGGAGGACGCGGTGAAGCTTTCTTT
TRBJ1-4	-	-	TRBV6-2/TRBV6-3	CASSYGRLTEKLFF	TGTGCCAGCAGTTACGGCAGGTTGACTGAAAAACTGTTTTTT
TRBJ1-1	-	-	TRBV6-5	CASRKEEYTEAFF	TGTGCCAGCAGAAAGGAGGAGTACACTGAAGCTTTCTTT
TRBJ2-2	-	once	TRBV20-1	CSASPNQMNTGELFF	TGCAGTGCTAGTCCCAATCAGATGAACACCGGGGAGCTGTTTTTT
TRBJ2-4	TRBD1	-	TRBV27	CASSLMTGQGTVSF	TGTGCCAGCAGCCTTATGACAGGACAGGGGACGGTCAGCTTC
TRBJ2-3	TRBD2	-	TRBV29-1	CSVKASGGSTQYF	TGCAGCGTTAAGGCTAGCGGGGGCTCTACGCAGTATTTT
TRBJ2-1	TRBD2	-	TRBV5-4	CASSYRVAGGRINEQFF	TGTGCCAGCAGCTATCGGGTAGCGGGGGGCCGGATCAATGAGCAGTTCTTC
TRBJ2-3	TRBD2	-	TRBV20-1	CSASKLAGGNADTQYF	TGCAGTGCTAGTAAACTAGCGGGGGGGAATGCAGATACGCAGTATTTT
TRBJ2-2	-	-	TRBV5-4	CASSPRTGELFF	TGTGCCAGCAGCCCCCGCACCGGGGAGCTGTTTTTT
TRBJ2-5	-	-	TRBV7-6	CASSLAAGTSETQYF	TGTGCCAGCAGCTTAGCGGCGGGGACGTCTGAGACCCAGTACTTC
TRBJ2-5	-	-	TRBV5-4	CASSPPGTGQETQYF	TGTGCCAGCAGCCCCCCCGGAACGGGACAAGAGACCCAGTACTTC
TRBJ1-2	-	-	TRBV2	CASSEADSLGGYTF	TGTGCCAGCAGTGAAGCCGACAGTCTCGGCGGCTACACCTTC
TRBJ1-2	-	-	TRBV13	CASSLGARDYGYTF	TGTGCCAGCAGCTTAGGCGCCAGGGACTATGGCTACACCTTC
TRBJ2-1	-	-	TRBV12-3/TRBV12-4	CASSLFVNNEQFF	TGTGCCAGCAGTTTATTTGTCAACAATGAGCAGTTCTTC
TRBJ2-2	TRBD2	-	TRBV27	CASSSAGGLNTGELFF	TGTGCCAGCAGTTCAGCGGGGGGCTTGAACACCGGGGAGCTGTTTTTT
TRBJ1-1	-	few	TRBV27	CASSFGMTVPTEAFF	TGTGCCAGCAGTTTTGGAATGACTGTCCCCACTGAAGCTTTCTTT
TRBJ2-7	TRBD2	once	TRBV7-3	CASSLTTLAGGSYEQYF	TGTGCCAGCAGCTTAACGACACTAGCGGGGGGCTCCTACGAGCAGTACTTC
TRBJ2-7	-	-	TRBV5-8	CASSLVAASYEQYF	TGTGCCAGCAGCTTGGTTGCCGCTAGCTACGAGCAGTACTTC
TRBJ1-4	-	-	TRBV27	CASSLRVGGPTNEKLFF	TGTGCCAGCAGTTTAAGGGTGGGAGGCCCAACTAATGAAAAACTGTTTTTT
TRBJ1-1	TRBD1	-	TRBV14	CASSRDRGLLRNTEAFF	TGTGCCAGCAGCCGAGACAGGGGGCTTCTGCGGAACACTGAAGCTTTCTTT
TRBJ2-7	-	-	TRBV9	CASSPRGYSSYEQYF	TGTGCCAGCAGCCCCCGTGGGTACAGCTCCTACGAGCAGTACTTC
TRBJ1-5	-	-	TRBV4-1	CASSQRSVGQNQPQHF	TGCGCCAGCAGCCAAAGATCTGTGGGACAAAATCAGCCCCAGCATTTT
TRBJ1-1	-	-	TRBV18	CASSPGRRDEAFF	TGTGCCAGCTCACCAGGTAGGAGAGATGAAGCTTTCTTT
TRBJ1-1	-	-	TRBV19	CASSSRQSHGTEAFF	TGTGCCAGTAGTTCTCGACAGAGTCATGGCACTGAAGCTTTCTTT
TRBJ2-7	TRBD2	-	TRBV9	CASSETSGSYEQYF	TGTGCCAGCAGCGAGACTAGCGGGTCCTACGAGCAGTACTTC
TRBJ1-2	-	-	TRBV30	CAWSVLAPYGYTF	TGTGCCTGGAGTGTACTAGCCCCCTATGGCTACACCTTC
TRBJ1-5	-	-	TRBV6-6	CASSSGGRATGHF	TGTGCCAGCAGCTCCGGGGGGCGAGCCACAGGACATTTT
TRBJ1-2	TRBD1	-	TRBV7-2	CASSTGQGYGYTF	TGTGCCAGCAGCACAGGACAGGGCTATGGCTACACCTTC
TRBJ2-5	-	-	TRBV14	CASSVYQETQYF	TGTGCCAGTTCAGTGTACCAAGAGACCCAGTACTTC
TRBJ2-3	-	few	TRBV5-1	CASREMDTTDTQYF	TGCGCCAGCAGGGAAATGGACACCACAGATACGCAGTATTTT
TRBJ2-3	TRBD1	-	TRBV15	CATSRDGDRPDTQYF	TGTGCCACCAGCAGAGATGGGGACAGGCCAGATACGCAGTATTTT
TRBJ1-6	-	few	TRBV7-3	CASGTGNSPLHF	TGTGCCAGCGGTACAGGGAACTCACCCCTCCACTTT
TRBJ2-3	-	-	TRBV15	CATSQGGSDTQYF	TGTGCCACCAGTCAAGGGGGATCCGATACGCAGTATTTT
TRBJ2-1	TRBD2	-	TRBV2	CASRAGLAVNEQFF	TGTGCCAGCAGAGCGGGACTAGCGGTAAATGAGCAGTTCTTC
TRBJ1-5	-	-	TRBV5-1	CASSLGGGQPQHF	TGCGCCAGCAGCTTGGGGGGGGGACAGCCCCAGCATTTT
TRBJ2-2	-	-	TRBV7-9	CASTQGNGELFF	TGTGCCAGCACCCAGGGTAACGGGGAGCTGTTTTTT
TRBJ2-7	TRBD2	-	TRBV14	CASRSSGGPIQYF	TGTGCCAGCAGGTCTAGCGGGGGGCCCATCCAGTACTTC
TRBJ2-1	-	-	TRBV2	CASRREIGEQFF	TGTGCCAGCAGGAGAGAAATTGGTGAGCAGTTCTTC
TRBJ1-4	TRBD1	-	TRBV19	CASSLSGTGSEKLFF	TGTGCCAGTAGTTTATCCGGGACAGGGAGTGAAAAACTGTTTTTT
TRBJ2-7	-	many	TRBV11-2	CASSLVAGHGEQYF	TGTGCCAGCAGCTTAGTCGCAGGGCACGGAGAGCAGTACTTC
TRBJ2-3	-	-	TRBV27	CASSAGRSTDTQYF	TGTGCCAGCAGCGCCGGGAGAAGCACAGATACGCAGTATTTT
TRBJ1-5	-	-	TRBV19	CASSIQGSEQPQHF	TGTGCCAGTAGTATACAGGGAAGTGAGCAGCCCCAGCATTTT
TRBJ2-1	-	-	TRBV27	CASQDWRGGNEQFF	TGTGCCAGCCAGGATTGGCGAGGGGGCAATGAGCAGTTCTTC
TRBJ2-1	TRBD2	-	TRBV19	CASSRTGLAGSGSFF	TGTGCCAGTAGCCGTACGGGACTAGCGGGGAGTGGGTCGTTCTTC
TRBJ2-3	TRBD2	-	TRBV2	CASRGSGDTQYF	TGTGCCAGCAGGGGTAGCGGGGATACGCAGTATTTT
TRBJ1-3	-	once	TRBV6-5	CASRQSSGNTIYF	TGTGCCAGCAGACAAAGCTCTGGAAACACCATATATTTT
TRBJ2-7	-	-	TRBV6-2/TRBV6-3	CASSSQGWHEQYF	TGTGCCAGCAGTTCACAGGGTTGGCACGAGCAGTACTTC
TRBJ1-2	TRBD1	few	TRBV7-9	CASSSGQGGYGYTF	TGTGCCAGCAGCTCGGGACAGGGTGGCTATGGCTACACCTTC
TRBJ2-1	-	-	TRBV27	CASSPLRENNEQFF	TGTGCCAGCAGTCCACTCCGGGAAAACAATGAGCAGTTCTTC
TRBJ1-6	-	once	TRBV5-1	CASSFRQSQSSYNSPLHF	TGCGCCAGCAGCTTCCGACAGAGTCAAAGCTCCTATAATTCACCCCTCCACTTT
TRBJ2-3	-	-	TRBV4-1	CASSHPTVRLLTDTQYF	TGCGCCAGCAGCCACCCCACGGTCCGACTACTCACAGATACGCAGTATTTT
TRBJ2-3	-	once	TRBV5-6	CASSEKPDTQYF	TGTGCCAGCAGCGAGAAGCCGGATACGCAGTATTTT
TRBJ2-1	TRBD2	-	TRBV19	CASSYGGVSYNEQFF	TGTGCCAGTAGTTATGGGGGGGTCTCCTACAATGAGCAGTTCTTC
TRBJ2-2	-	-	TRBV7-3	CASSPRGSTFSGELFF	TGTGCCAGCAGCCCCCGGGGTAGCACCTTCAGCGGGGAGCTGTTTTTT
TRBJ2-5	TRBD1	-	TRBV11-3	CASSLDADRGRTQYF	TGTGCCAGCAGCTTAGACGCGGACAGGGGCAGGACCCAGTACTTC
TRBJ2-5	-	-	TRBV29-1	CSVDGGFKTQYF	TGCAGCGTTGACGGGGGATTCAAGACCCAGTACTTC
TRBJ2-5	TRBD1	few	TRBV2	CASRTGTGEETQYF	TGTGCCAGCAGGACCGGGACAGGGGAGGAGACCCAGTACTTC
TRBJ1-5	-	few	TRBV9	CASSSRTGQPQHF	TGTGCCAGCAGCTCCCGGACGGGGCAGCCCCAGCATTTT
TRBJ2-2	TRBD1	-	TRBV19	CASSGSRTGGTGELFF	TGTGCCAGTAGTGGATCGCGGACAGGGGGCACCGGGGAGCTGTTTTTT